This TCR beta chain originates from a study of Ad26.COV2.S vaccination and SARS-CoV-2 variants. For the study at large: By the intramuscular route, Ad26.COV2.S was given once, or twice 56 days apart.

Germline assignment: CDR1 LGHNA and CDR2 YNFKEQ. The CDR3 spans 16 residues. V was pared by 0 bases and J by 0 bases, with 11 bases between. Measured with immunoSEQ multiplex PCR; TCRdb has only the in-frame clones, and not every one. The table has about 410,000 clones, roughly nine tenths seen once. General study findings and limits: TCR breadth and depth analyses may have underestimated total T cell responses. Vaccinees displayed broader spike-specific TCR repertoires than placebo recipients.

A word on this clone: The antigen is not known.

The treatment was: 15 to 20 received Ad26.COV2.S at low or high dose, single or two shots; about 5 received placebo; per-sample allocation not given. Day 63 after the first injection of vaccine or placebo was the sampling time. What was given as vaccine was an Ad26 vector encoding Wuhan-strain SARS-CoV-2 spike. The material sequenced was peripheral blood, taken in a trial of Ad26.COV2.S vaccine versus placebo. The origin of this receptor is a person aged 18-65 years who received the Ad26.COV2.S COVID-19 vaccine or a placebo. The chain couples TRBV4-2 to TRBJ2-5; unclear D gene. The CDR3 DNA is TGTGCCAGCAGCCAAGAAGTGGCGGAGAACCAAGAGACCCAGTACTTC. This sequence encodes CASSQEVAENQETQYF.